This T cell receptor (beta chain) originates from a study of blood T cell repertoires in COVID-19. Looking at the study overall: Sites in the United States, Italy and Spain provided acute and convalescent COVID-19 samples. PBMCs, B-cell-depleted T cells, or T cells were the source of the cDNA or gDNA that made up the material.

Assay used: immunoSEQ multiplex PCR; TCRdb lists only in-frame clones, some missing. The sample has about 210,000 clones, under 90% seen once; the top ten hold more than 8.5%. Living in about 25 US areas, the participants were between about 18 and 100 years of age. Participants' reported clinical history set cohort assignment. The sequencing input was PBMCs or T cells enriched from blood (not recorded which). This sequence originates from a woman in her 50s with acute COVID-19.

The chain's CDR3 is CASSLGKGGGHRDEQFF. The CDR3 nucleotides are TGTGCCAGCAGCTTAGGGAAAGGGGGGGGCCACCGGGATGAGCAGTTCTTC. V is TRBV11-3 and J is TRBJ2-1, with D possibly TRBD2 on 7 matching bases. Looked up from germline, CDR1 is SGHNT and CDR2 is YENEEA. CDR3 length equals 17 residues. Trimming cost V 1 base and J 8 bases, with 21 bases left between them.